The present TCR beta chain was sequenced within a study of molecular identifiers for immune sequencing clone quantification (dated by TCRdb to the late 2010s). In terms of the full investigation: For a replicate experiment, the RNA from either about 20,000 or 100,000 naive CD8 T cells was divided into five aliquots, and four of those aliquots went on to sequencing. The study was a methods study using CD8 T cells to benchmark molecular-identifier clustering-based TCR repertoire sequencing (MIDCIRS) and TCR RNA copy counting. What the research found in general, with its limitations: The naive libraries included spiked-in Jurkat TCR RNA (about 11 copies' worth), and this RNA is not part of the donor repertoire. Identical TCR molecules sharing a barcode could cause highly expanded clone sizes to be underestimated. Approximately 3 recovered TCR RNA copies per cell were obtained by modeling, versus about 10 by digital PCR, implying a capture efficiency of about 30%. In CMV-specific effector cells, clones with more than 20 RNA copies contained over 98% of molecules, whereas in naive cells such clones contained under 1% of molecules. Spiked-in Jurkat TCR RNA equivalent to a single cell was reported to be detectable even among one million naive CD8 T cells. When barcode sub-clustering was left out, chimeric consensus sequences inflated TCR diversity, with chimeras reaching as high as 47%.

Library preparation was by PCR. TCRdb lists the instrument as Illumina HiSeq 4000. Bulk TCR libraries were made following a previously described method, with the TCR primers given in Table S5. Purification of total RNA was performed with the Qiagen AllPrep DNA/RNA kit. Before any analysis, reads coming from multiple sequencing runs of the same library were combined into one pool. Per the source publication's procedure: Reads were retained only if an exact TCR constant sequence was present, and the retained reads were trimmed to 150 nt and grouped according to their 12-nt molecular barcodes. Within each barcode group, reads were sub-clustered at a 15% Levenshtein threshold, and quality-weighted consensus sequences were built per RNA molecule. Non-functional sequences were removed, as were lower-count sequences one edit away from another. Barcode sub-clusters with fewer than 20% of the maximum read count were removed, based on fitting two negative binomial distributions. TCRdb trimmed public reads at Q25 via fastp, called clones via MiXCR and kept in-frame beta chains. CDR3 protein sequences are deduplicated, and each keeps its most common genes and DNA. These V and J calls derive from TCRdb rather than the authors' analysis. Here the sample has under 600,000 distinct CDR3 sequences; about 20% occur a single time. The ten top clones hold about 0.84% of the sample.

Libraries of naive CD8 T cells were built from about 20,000 to 1,000,000 sorted cells, with 10%, 30% or 50% of the purified RNA used. Naive CD8 T cells, defined as CD8+CD4-CCR7+CD45RA+, were FACS-sorted into RLT Plus buffer on a BD FACSAria II. Detection sensitivity was tested by spiking Jurkat RNA equal to ten or so TCR copies' worth into samples containing about 17,000-1,000,000 naive CD8 T cells. Enrichment of CD8 T cells was performed with RosetteSep CD8+ T Cell Enrichment Cocktail and Ficoll-Paque, after which ACK red cell lysis was carried out. As for this clonotype: Its antigen has not been determined. The CDR3 does not end in the conserved phenylalanine or tryptophan, so this is likely a read error.

The CDR1 and CDR2 encoded by the germline V gene are KGHDR and SFDVKD. V is cut by 4 bases and J by 3 bases, and the space between the germline ends is 15 bases. A total of 16 residues make up the CDR3, ends included. Here the CDR3 DNA is all that survives: 48 bases in frame from base 1. Sequences were obtained from naive CD8+ T cells from blood, with Jurkat cell RNA spiked in. Taken with the paper, the label for cell subset or site translates to: FACS-sorted CD8+CD4-CCR7+CD45RA+ naive T cells. This receptor was taken from a human donor in good health. Some libraries in this study had Jurkat cell RNA spiked in. The sequence links TRBV24-1 to TRBJ2-1; a weak D assignment points to TRBD2 (5 bases agree). The CDR3 corresponds to CATSDHGGGVYNEQFS. The DNA sequence is TGTGCCACCAGTGACCACGGTGGAGGAGTCTACAATGAGCAGTTCTCC.